The entry that follows covers one T cell receptor beta chain sequence. This sample is part of a study of blood T cell repertoires in COVID-19. About the study: Both acute and convalescent COVID-19 samples were obtained from the United States, Italy and Spain. The cDNA or gDNA used as material had been derived from T cells, B-cell-depleted T cells, or PBMCs.

Original handling: Quantification of nucleated cells was approximated via reference gene primer amplification. Profiling relied on immunoSEQ multiplex PCR, and the TCRdb table lists in-frame clones only, not all of them. D and trimming were read from the DNA, whereas the V and J calls and clone size are those reported in that table. The sample lists some 150,000 clones; 85% to 90% were seen once. Per germline, CDR1 LGHNT and CDR2 FRNRAP. V dropped 5 bases and J dropped 0; count of bases not matched to a gene: 2. The CDR3 consists of 14 residues. Sequenced sample: peripheral blood. This chain uses TRBV12-5 with TRBJ1-1; TRBD1 agrees at 8 bases. The sequence came from a woman between 55 and 75 years old with active COVID-19. The CDR3 sequence: CASGADRVNTEAFF. The CDR3 nucleotides read TGTGCTAGTGGTGCGGACAGGGTGAACACTGAAGCTTTCTTT.